This T cell receptor beta chain stems from a study of OX40 agonist ivuxolimab in advanced cancers. The study, taken as a whole, reports: With doses of 0.1-3.0 mg/kg, partial responders showed among the lowest clonal expansion. Clonal expansion from baseline to week 6 occurred in both CD4+ and CD8+ T cells. On average, CD8+ T cells showed a greater number of expanded clones than CD4+.

This clone has just one count. Its antigen is unknown. The CDR3 runs 14 residues. The germline V gene encodes CDR1 MNHEY and CDR2 SVGAGI. The V and J ends lost 5 bases and 0 bases respectively, with 10 bases between them. Systemic immunosuppression or a history of autoimmune disease excluded patients. This table comes from immunoSEQ multiplex PCR, and its TCRdb copy is limited to in-frame clones, with some not included. The table lists 30,000 to 35,000 clones, approximately 78% of them singletons. The chain employs TRBV6-5 and TRBJ1-1, with unresolved D. The source material was CD4+ or CD8+ T cells sorted from blood, sampled in a trial of the OX40 agonist ivuxolimab. The clonotype comes from an adult with an advanced solid tumor such as melanoma, head and neck, liver or kidney cancer. In DNA form, the CDR3 reads TGTGCCAGCAGTAGGGATCACATGAACACTGAAGCTTTCTTT. Encoded protein: CASSRDHMNTEAFF.